This T cell receptor (beta chain) was documented in a study of T cells in localized non-small cell lung cancer. Unmatched junction bases numbered 4, after V lost 6 bases and J lost 3 bases. This CDR3 is built from 13 residues. The germline V gene encodes CDR1 SQVTM and CDR2 ANQGSEA. Study findings and constraints: Uninvolved adjacent lung had higher T cell clonality than tumor and all other tissues. Elevated blood T cell density was associated with longer overall survival. Adjacent lung held a median 57 of the top 100 tumor clones.

This clone was found once. Its specificity is not known. Method: immunoSEQ multiplex PCR; TCRdb's copy keeps in-frame clones and lacks some. Among 35,000 or so clones listed, about 90% were seen once. V and J are TRBV29-1 and TRBJ2-5, with 10 bases matching TRBD1. Source: peripheral blood, taken before any cancer treatment. This sequence originates from a woman aged 35 to 69 with stage I lung adenocarcinoma. The CDR3 region has the DNA TGCAGCGTCCGGACAGGGGGAGAAGAGACCCAGTACTTC. Amino acid sequence: CSVRTGGEETQYF.